Presented here are 8 T cell receptor beta chains from one specimen sequenced in a study of neurological immune-mediated disorders. A single record per CDR3 protein comes from TCRdb applying MiXCR to the 5' RACE reads. The table includes 30,000 to 35,000 distinct CDR3 sequences, 20% to 25% detected once. The sample consisted of CD4+ T cells from blood. Every receptor here comes from a man aged 50 to 60 with HTLV-1-associated myelopathy (HAM/TSP).

This clonotype was observed many times. J is TRBJ1-2 and V is TRBV18; possibly TRBD1 for D (5 bases). This CDR3 contains 15 residues. Trimming took 6 bases from V and 4 from J, leaving 18 bases between them. Per germline, CDR1 KGHSH and CDR2 LQKENI. Written as DNA, the CDR3 is TGTGCCAGCTCGCCCAAGGAAGACAGAGGCTATGGCTACACCTTC. It yields the protein CASSPKEDRGYGYTF.

The chain combines TRBV7-9 with TRBJ2-2; D is unclear. Germline V gene data show CDR1 as SEHNR and CDR2 as FQNEAQ (reference sequence). The V gene lost 2 bases and the J gene lost 6 bases, with 10 bases spanning the gap. This CDR3 spans 14 amino acids. CDR3 in DNA: TGTGCCAGCAGCTTATCGTCAGTGGCCGGGGAGCTGTTTTTT. It specifies CASSLSSVAGELFF. The entire variable domain, with the rest obtained from reference TRBV7-9 and TRBJ2-2, is as follows: DTGVSQNPRHKITKRGQNVTFRCDPISEHNRLYWYRQTLGQGPEFLTYFQNEAQLEKSRLLSDRFSAERPKGSFSTLEIQRTEQGDSAMYLCASSLSSVAGELFFGEGSRLTVL.

This clonotype came up many times. The rearrangement links TRBV6-6 to TRBJ1-6; 8 bases are shared with TRBD1. CDR1 is MNHNY and CDR2 is SVGAGI in the germline V gene (reference sequence). The CDR3 loop spans 16 amino acids. Losses at the gene ends were 6 bases for V and 8 bases for J; bases not matched to a gene: 12. CDR3 in amino acids: CASSHPRDRMYSPLHF. CDR3 coding DNA: TGTGCCAGCAGCCACCCCCGGGACAGGATGTATTCACCCCTCCACTTT.

This clonotype was recorded many times. The gene calls are TRBV3-1 and TRBJ2-2; D is unresolved. The germline V and J ends were trimmed by 2 bases and 0 bases, with 7 bases remaining between them. The CDR3 sequence is 15 residues long. The germline V gene encodes CDR1 LGHDT and CDR2 YNNKEL (reference sequence). In nucleotides, the CDR3 is TGTGCCAGCAGCCAATATCCAGCGAACACCGGGGAGCTGTTTTTT. Its translation is CASSQYPANTGELFF.

The chain is built from TRBV29-1 and TRBJ1-1, with D unresolved. Deletions cut 6 bases from V and 3 bases from J, with 14 bases between. This CDR3 contains 13 residues. Germline values: CDR1 SQVTM, CDR2 ANQGSEA. CDR3 in amino acids: CSVQEGAYTEAFF. The DNA of the CDR3 is TGCAGCGTCCAGGAGGGCGCCTACACTGAAGCTTTCTTT.

This clonotype was picked up many times. V is TRBV29-1 and J is TRBJ2-3; D is unclear. Germline loops: CDR1 SQVTM, CDR2 ANQGSEA. Deletions cut 5 bases from V and 4 bases from J, with 7 bases between. CDR3 length equals 11 residues. As DNA, the CDR3 is TGCAGCGTTTGGCCACCAGATACGCAGTATTTT. Translating it yields CSVWPPDTQYF.

J is TRBJ2-3 and V is TRBV29-1; 7 positions match TRBD2. Germline V gene lookup returns CDR1 SQVTM and CDR2 ANQGSEA. The CDR3 covers 14 residues. Trimming cost V 2 bases and J 7 bases; bases outside gene matches: 9. The CDR3 sequence: CSVEKVGAGYTQYF. In nucleotides, the CDR3 is TGCAGCGTTGAAAAGGTGGGAGCGGGGTATACGCAGTATTTT.

This sequence joins TRBV20-1 and TRBJ2-1, with no clear D. In germline, CDR1 is DFQATT, CDR2 SNEGSKA (reference sequence). V lost 6 bases and J lost 2, with 17 bases in between. This CDR3 has 15 amino acids. The DNA for the CDR3 is TGCAGTGCCCATCTGGCCTCCTCCCCCTACAATGAGCAGTTCTTC. Amino acid sequence: CSAHLASSPYNEQFF.